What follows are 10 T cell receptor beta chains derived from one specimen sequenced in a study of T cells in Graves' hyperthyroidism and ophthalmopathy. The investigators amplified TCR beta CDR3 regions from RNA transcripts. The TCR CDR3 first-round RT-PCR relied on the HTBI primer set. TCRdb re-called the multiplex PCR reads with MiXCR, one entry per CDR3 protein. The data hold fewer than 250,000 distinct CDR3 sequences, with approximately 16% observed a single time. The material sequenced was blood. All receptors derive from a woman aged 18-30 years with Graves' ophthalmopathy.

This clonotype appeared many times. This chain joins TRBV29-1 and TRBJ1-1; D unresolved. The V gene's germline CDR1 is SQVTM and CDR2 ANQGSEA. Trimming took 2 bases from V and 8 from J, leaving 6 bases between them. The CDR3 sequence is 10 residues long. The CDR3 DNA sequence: TGCAGCGTTGAAAGGAGGGAAGCTTTCTTT. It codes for CSVERREAFF.

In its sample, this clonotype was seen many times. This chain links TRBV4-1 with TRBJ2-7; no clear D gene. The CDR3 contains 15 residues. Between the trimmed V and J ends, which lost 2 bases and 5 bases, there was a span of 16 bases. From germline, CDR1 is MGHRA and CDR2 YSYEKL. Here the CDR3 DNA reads TGCGCCAGCAGCCAACACATCTCGAGATTTGACGAGCAGTACTTC. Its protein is CASSQHISRFDEQYF.

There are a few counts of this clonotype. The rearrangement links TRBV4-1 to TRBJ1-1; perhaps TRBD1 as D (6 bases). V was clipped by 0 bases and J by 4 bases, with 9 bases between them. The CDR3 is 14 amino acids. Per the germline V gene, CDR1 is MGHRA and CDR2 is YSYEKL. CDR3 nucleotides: TGCGCCAGCAGCCAAGAGGGCAGGGGCACTGAAGCTTTCTTT. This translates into CASSQEGRGTEAFF.

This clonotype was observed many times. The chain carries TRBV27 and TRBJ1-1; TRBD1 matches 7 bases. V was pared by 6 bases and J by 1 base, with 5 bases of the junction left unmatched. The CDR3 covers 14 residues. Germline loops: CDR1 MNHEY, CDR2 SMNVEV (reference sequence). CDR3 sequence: CASRAGQQNTEAFF. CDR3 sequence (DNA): TGTGCCAGCAGGGCGGGACAGCAGAACACTGAAGCTTTCTTT.

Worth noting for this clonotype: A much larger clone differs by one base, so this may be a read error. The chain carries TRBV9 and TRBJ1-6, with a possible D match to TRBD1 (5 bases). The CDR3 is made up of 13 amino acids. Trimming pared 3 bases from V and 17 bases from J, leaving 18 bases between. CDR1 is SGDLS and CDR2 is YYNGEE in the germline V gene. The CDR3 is CASSGGGRGPIHF. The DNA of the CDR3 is TGTGCCAGCAGCGGCGGTGGGAGGGGTCCCATCCACTTT.

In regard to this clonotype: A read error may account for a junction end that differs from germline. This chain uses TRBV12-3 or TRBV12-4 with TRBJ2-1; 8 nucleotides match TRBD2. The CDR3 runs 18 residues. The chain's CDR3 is CSSSQIAGSGRSYNEQFF. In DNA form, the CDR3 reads TGTTCCAGCAGCCAAATAGCAGGGAGCGGGAGATCCTACAATGAGCAGTTCTTC.

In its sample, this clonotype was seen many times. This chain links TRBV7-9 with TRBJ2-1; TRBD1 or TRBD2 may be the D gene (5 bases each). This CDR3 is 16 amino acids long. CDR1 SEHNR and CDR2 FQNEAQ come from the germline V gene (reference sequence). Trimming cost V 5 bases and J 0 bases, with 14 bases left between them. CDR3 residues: CASSGRDGGSYNEQFF. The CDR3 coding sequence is TGTGCCAGCAGCGGACGGGACGGTGGCTCCTACAATGAGCAGTTCTTC.

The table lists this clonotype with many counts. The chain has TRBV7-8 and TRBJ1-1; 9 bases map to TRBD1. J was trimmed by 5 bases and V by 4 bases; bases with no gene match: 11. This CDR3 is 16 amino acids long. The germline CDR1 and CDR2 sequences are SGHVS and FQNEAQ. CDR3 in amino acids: CASSSGQGGGETEAFF. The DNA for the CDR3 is TGTGCCAGCAGCTCGGGACAGGGAGGGGGGGAGACTGAAGCTTTCTTT.

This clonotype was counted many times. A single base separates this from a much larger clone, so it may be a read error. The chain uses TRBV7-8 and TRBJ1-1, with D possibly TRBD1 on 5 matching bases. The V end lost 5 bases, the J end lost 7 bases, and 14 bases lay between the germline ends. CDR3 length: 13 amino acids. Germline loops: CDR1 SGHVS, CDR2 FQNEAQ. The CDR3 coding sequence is TGTGCCAGCAGCACCCGACGGGGGAGTGAAGCTTTCTTT. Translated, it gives CASSTRRGSEAFF.

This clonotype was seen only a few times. The CDR3 DNA follows: TGCAGTGCGGAGAGGGGAGGGAGTAAGGAGACCCAGTACTTC. It specifies CSAERGGSKETQYF. The chain recombines TRBV20-1 with TRBJ2-5; TRBD2 matches 7 bases. Germline values: CDR1 DFQATT, CDR2 SNEGSKA (reference sequence). The CDR3 runs to 14 residues. Trimming at V came to 6 bases and at J to 5 bases, leaving 12 bases not matched to a gene.